Shown below are 9 T cell receptor beta chains from a single sample sequenced in a study of cytomegalovirus exposure and HLA in healthy donors. Sequencing used immunoSEQ multiplex PCR; TCRdb keeps in-frame clones, though not all of them. This table has 100,000 to 150,000 clones, 70% to 90% appearing once. Sequences were obtained from PBMCs. The receptors were gathered from a young woman in good health and CMV-seronegative.

The rearrangement uses TRBV30 and TRBJ1-3; weak D call: TRBD1 (6 bases). The CDR3 has 15 amino acids. V shed 5 bases and J shed 0 bases, with 14 bases lying between them. CDR1 is GTSNPN and CDR2 is SVGIG in the germline V gene (reference sequence). CDR3 coding DNA: TGTGCCTGGCAAGACAGGACTCGCTCTGGAAACACCATATATTTT. Its protein product is CAWQDRTRSGNTIYF.

This clone was observed a single time. J is TRBJ1-5 and V is TRBV6-6; 10 bases are a match to TRBD1. The germline gives CDR1 MNHNY, CDR2 SVGAGI (reference sequence). The CDR3 is 16 amino acids. Trimming removed 4 bases from V and 1 base from J; junction bases left unmatched: 4. CDR3 residues: CASSFGQGVSNQPQHF. The CDR3 DNA follows: TGTGCCAGCAGTTTCGGACAGGGGGTCAGCAATCAGCCCCAGCATTTT.

The rearrangement joins TRBV30 to TRBJ2-5; D is perhaps TRBD2 (5 bases). Germline V gene sequence: CDR1 GTSNPN, CDR2 SVGIG (reference sequence). The CDR3 runs to 14 residues. V lost 3 bases and J lost 5, with 16 bases in between. CDR3 in amino acids: CAWRDQLGGETQYF. The CDR3 coding sequence is TGTGCCTGGAGGGACCAACTGGGCGGGGAGACCCAGTACTTC.

V and J are TRBV6-1 and TRBJ1-6; D is uncertain. V was pared by 2 bases and J by 9 bases, with 14 bases between. Germline lookup yields CDR1 MNHNS and CDR2 SASEGT. There are 15 residues in the CDR3. CDR3 bases: TGTGCCAGCAGTGAATTCGTACCACTCATTTCACCCCTCCACTTT. It is translated as CASSEFVPLISPLHF.

This chain joins TRBV28 and TRBJ1-2, with unresolved D. The length of the CDR3 is 13 residues. V was shortened by 9 bases and J by 3 bases, with 14 bases between the two germline ends. Germline assignment: CDR1 MDHEN and CDR2 SYDVKM. The CDR3 bases are TGTGCCAGTCAGGAAGCCCGTCACTATGGCTACACCTTC. This encodes CASQEARHYGYTF.

The chain carries TRBV27 and TRBJ2-7; tentative D call: TRBD2 (5 bases). V was clipped by 2 bases and J by 9 bases, with 5 bases between them. CDR3 length: 10 amino acids. The V gene's germline CDR1 is MNHEY and CDR2 SMNVEV (reference sequence). The CDR3 DNA reads TGTGCCAGCAGTTTAGCGGGGCAGTACTTC. Its translation is CASSLAGQYF.

This sequence joins TRBV27 and TRBJ2-1; 12 bases map to TRBD2. The CDR3 is 15 amino acids. Germline CDR1 and CDR2: MNHEY and SMNVEV (reference sequence). V dropped 5 bases and J dropped 5; count of bases not matched to a gene: 4. The CDR3 sequence: CASSPSSGRDNEQFF. CDR3 nucleotides: TGTGCCAGCAGTCCCTCTAGCGGGAGGGACAATGAGCAGTTCTTC.

The chain employs TRBV7-9 and TRBJ2-5; no definite D call. This CDR3 contains 13 residues. Trimming took off 1 base at V and 3 bases at J, with 6 bases between the two ends. Germline values: CDR1 SEHNR, CDR2 FQNEAQ (reference sequence). The CDR3 reads CASSLGGEETQYF. DNA of the CDR3: TGTGCCAGCAGCTTAGGAGGAGAAGAGACCCAGTACTTC.

The rearrangement uses TRBV5-1 and TRBJ2-3; the match to TRBD2 covers 8 bases. This CDR3 is built from 17 residues. V shed 0 bases and J 0 bases; nucleotides not matched to a gene: 6. Germline lookup yields CDR1 SGHRS and CDR2 YFSETQ. CDR3 coding DNA: TGCGCCAGCAGCTTGGCCGGCTTAGCGGGGAGCACAGATACGCAGTATTTT. Amino acid sequence: CASSLAGLAGSTDTQYF. Full variable domain (rest looked up from reference TRBV5-1 and TRBJ2-3): KAGVTQTPRYLIKTRGQQVTLSCSPISGHRSVSWYQQTPGQGLQFLFEYFSETQRNKGNFPGRFSGRQFSNSRSEMNVSTLELGDSALYLCASSLAGLAGSTDTQYFGPGTRLTVL.